One T cell receptor beta chain is described in this entry. This entry comes from a study of T cells in tuberculosis. This table comes from immunoSEQ multiplex PCR, and its TCRdb copy is limited to in-frame clones, with some not included. The sample includes about 43,000 clones, around 94% of them seen just once. V shed 0 bases and J 7 bases; nucleotides not matched to a gene: 12. Germline V gene data show CDR1 as SQVTM and CDR2 as ANQGSEA. This CDR3 comprises 15 residues. The chain carries TRBV29-1 and TRBJ2-7, with 7 bases fitting TRBD2. The sequence was obtained from a donor between 10 and 35 years old with latent tuberculosis or without tuberculosis infection. Some clones in this sample may be carry-over from other donors' samples. The sequenced sample was PBMCs. CDR3 protein: CSVEDPGAGASEQYF. The DNA of the CDR3 is TGCAGCGTTGAAGACCCTGGGGCGGGAGCGAGTGAGCAGTACTTC.